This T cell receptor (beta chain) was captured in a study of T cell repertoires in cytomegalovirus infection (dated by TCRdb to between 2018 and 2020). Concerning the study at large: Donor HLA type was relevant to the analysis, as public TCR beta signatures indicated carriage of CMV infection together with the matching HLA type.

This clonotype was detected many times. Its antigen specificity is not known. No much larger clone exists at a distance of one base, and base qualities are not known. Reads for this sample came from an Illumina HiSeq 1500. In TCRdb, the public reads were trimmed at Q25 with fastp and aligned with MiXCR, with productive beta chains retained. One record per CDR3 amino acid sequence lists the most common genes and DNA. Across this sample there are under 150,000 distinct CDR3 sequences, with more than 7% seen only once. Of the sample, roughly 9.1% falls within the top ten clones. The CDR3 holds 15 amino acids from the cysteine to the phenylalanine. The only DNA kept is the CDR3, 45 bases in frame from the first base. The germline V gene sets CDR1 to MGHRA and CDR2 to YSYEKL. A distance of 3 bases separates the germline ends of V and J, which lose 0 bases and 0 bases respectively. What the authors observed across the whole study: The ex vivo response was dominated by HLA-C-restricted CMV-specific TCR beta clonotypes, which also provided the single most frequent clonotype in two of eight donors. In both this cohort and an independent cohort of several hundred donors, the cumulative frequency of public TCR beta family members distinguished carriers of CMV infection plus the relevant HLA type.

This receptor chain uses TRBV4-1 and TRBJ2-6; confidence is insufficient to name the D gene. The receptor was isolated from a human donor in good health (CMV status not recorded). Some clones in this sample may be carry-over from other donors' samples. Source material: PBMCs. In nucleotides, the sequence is TGCGCCAGCAGCCAAGACTACTCTGGGGCCAACGTCCTGACTTTC. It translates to CASSQDYSGANVLTF.